Described below is a single T cell receptor (beta chain) sequence and its context. The antigen is undetermined. This specimen comes from a study of beta chain features in type 1 diabetes. The authors sorted CD4+ naive, central memory, regulatory and stem cell-like memory cells via CD45RO/CCR7/CD25/CD127/CD95/CD27. The entirety of the isolated RNA underwent reverse transcription, so expressed TCRB transcripts were sequenced. An average roughly 3.5 million reads came from naive, central memory and regulatory T cell samples. Only in-frame clones appear in the TCRdb table, and some are missing; sequencing was by immunoSEQ multiplex PCR. The sample has about 150,000 clones; 10% are singletons. CDR1 SGDLS and CDR2 YYNGEE come from the germline V gene. The CDR3 extends over 14 amino acids. V gave up 3 bases and J gave up 0 bases, with 7 bases separating them. Overall study results and limits: VDJ junctions from type 1 diabetes patients carried fewer insertions and larger deletions. Small HLA sub-analyses could not settle whether HLA shapes TCRB rearrangement. In every one of the four CD4+ subsets, TCRB CDR3s were moderately but significantly shorter in Type 1 diabetes patients.

The material sequenced was central memory CD4+ T cells from blood. This TCR was recovered from a man aged 25 to 40 with type 1 diabetes. V usage is TRBV9 and J usage is TRBJ1-3; D is uncertain. The CDR3 DNA reads as TGTGCCAGCAGCGCCGGGGACTCTGGAAACACCATATATTTT. It specifies CASSAGDSGNTIYF. Variable domain in full (rest from reference TRBV9 and TRBJ1-3): DSGVTQTPKHLITATGQRVTLRCSPRSGDLSVYWYQQSLDQGLQFLIQYYNGEERAKGNILERFSAQQFPDLHSELNLSSLELGDSALYFCASSAGDSGNTIYFGEGSWLTVV.